This T cell receptor beta chain is drawn from a study of identical twins. This clonotype has a handful of counts. Its target is not known. Regarding the study as a whole: The models gave estimates that fell short of the out-of-frame TCR alpha sharing seen in monozygotic twins. The authors noted that invariant MAIT and iNKT cells could partly confound zero-insertion analyses.

TCRdb redid the calling of the 5' RACE reads with MiXCR, one entry per CDR3 protein. The data show 430,000 or so distinct CDR3 sequences, 24% seen once. The germline V and J ends were trimmed by 6 bases and 4 bases, with 16 bases remaining between them. In germline, CDR1 is DFQATT, CDR2 SNEGSKA (reference sequence). There are 13 residues in the CDR3. Another study also made use of these data, one on T cells expressing NK-cell markers.

The receptor was isolated from a woman between 18 and 30 years old in good health. Sample: CD4+ T cells sorted from blood. The chain is built from TRBV20-1 and TRBJ2-7; D may correspond to TRBD1 or TRBD2 (5 bases each). The CDR3 sequence: CSARGVGGYEQYF. DNA of the CDR3: TGCAGTGCGAGGGGTGTTGGTGGGTACGAGCAGTACTTC.